Below, 9 T cell receptor delta chains from the same sample are listed, as sequenced in a study of γδ T cells in repeated Plasmodium falciparum infection. TCRdb re-called the multiplex PCR reads through CATT. The table includes roughly 90,000 delta-chain clones, 0.75% to 1% detected once. Gammadelta T cells were flow-sorted from PBMC into Vgamma9/Vdelta2+ and Vdelta2-negative populations for bulk analysis. The sequenced sample consisted of gamma-delta T cells from blood. The receptors here all came from a pool of human donors (malaria-infected and uninfected, not separated).

On this clone: A far larger clone is off by one base, so a read error is likely. Other DNA sequences from this sample encode an identical CDR3 as well. TRDV1 is the V gene, and the J gene was not called; TRDD3 reflects the table's D call only, with no check against the DNA. Looked up from germline, CDR1 is TSWWSYY and CDR2 is QGS. CDR3 length equals 18 residues. This chain's CDR3 is CALGAPSGWPRRTDKLIF. The CDR3 coding sequence is TGTGCTCTTGGGGCACCGTCGGGCTGGCCCCGAAGGACCGATAAACTTATCTTT.

This clone was detected ten times or more. A much larger clone differs from this one at a single base, so this may be a read error. The chain combines TRDV2 with TRDJ1; possible D gene TRDD3, 7 bases. Here the J gene was assigned by germline matching of the DNA, as TCRdb has none. This CDR3 comprises 24 residues. The V gene's germline CDR1 is GEAIGNYY and CDR2 EKD. This CDR3 reads CACDTGLASPTIAGGPRNTDRLIF. In DNA, the CDR3 is TGTGCCTGTGACACCGGATTGGCGAGTCCTACTATAGCTGGGGGCCCTCGGAACACCGATAGACTCATCTTT.

This clone occurred a few times. The TCRdb record carries a much larger clone's protein, which differs from this DNA's translation at residue 11; a read error is the likely cause, and the protein listed here is the DNA translation. The gene calls are TRDV1 and TRDJ2; the D is unclear. TCRdb records no J gene; here it was assigned by comparing the DNA to germline. V was cut by 6 bases and J by 7 bases, with 21 bases left in between. Germline CDR1 reads TSWWSYY; CDR2 reads QGS. This CDR3 has 16 residues. CDR3 DNA sequence: TGTGCTCTTGGAGTCCGTGGACCGTGGATTATAGCACAACTCTTCTTT. This gives the protein CALGVRGPWIIAQLFF.

This clone was seen repeatedly, ten times or more. A far larger clone differs by one base, so this is likely a read error. Different DNA sequences within this sample yield the same CDR3. The rearrangement links TRDV1 to TRDJ1; 10 bases are shared with TRDD3. CDR3 length equals 24 residues. CDR1 TSWWSYY and CDR2 QGS come from the germline V gene. Trimming removed 2 bases from V and 0 bases from J; junction bases left unmatched: 27. CDR3 amino acids: CALGEFRPRYYWGMEDWYTDKLIF. The CDR3 DNA reads as TGTGCTCTTGGGGAATTTAGACCCCGCTATTACTGGGGGATGGAAGACTGGTACACCGATAAACTCATCTTT.

This clone was seen many times. The protein held in TCRdb is that of a much larger clone and does not match this DNA's translation at residue 4, likely because of a read error; the protein shown is translated from the DNA. This chain joins TRDV2 and TRDJ1; 13 nucleotides align to TRDD3. TCRdb gives no J gene; it was assigned here by matching the DNA to germline. Germline CDR1 and CDR2: GEAIGNYY and EKD. The V gene end was trimmed by 5 bases and the J gene end by 4 bases; junction bases not matched to a gene: 18. The CDR3 spans 19 residues. The CDR3 sequence is CACGALLGDTNRLSDKLIF. The CDR3 DNA reads as TGTGCCTGTGGCGCTCTACTGGGGGATACGAACCGATTGAGCGATAAACTCATCTTT.

A word on this clone: With a far larger clone one base away, a read error is the likely cause. Other DNA variants within this sample encode the same CDR3. The rearrangement uses TRDV1 and TRDJ1; weak D call: TRDD3 (5 bases). The CDR3 extends over 17 amino acids. Germline CDR1 and CDR2: TSWWSYY and QGS. CDR3 sequence reads: CALGEYEGSLNTDKLIF. The CDR3 coding sequence is TGTGCCCTTGGGGAATATGAGGGGTCCCTAAACACCGATAAACTCATCTTT.

About this clone: The amino acid sequence in TCRdb belongs to a much larger clone and departs from this DNA's translation at residue 17, likely a sequencing read error; the sequence shown is translated from the DNA. No J gene was named, though the V gene is TRDV1; TRDD3, the table's D call, was not compared with the DNA. The CDR3 extends over 21 amino acids. Germline values: CDR1 TSWWSYY, CDR2 QGS. CDR3: CALRRLIWGIQGGQYTGKLIF. The CDR3 nucleotides are TGTGCTCTCCGCCGTCTAATCTGGGGGATACAGGGAGGCCAGTACACCGGTAAACTTATCTTT.

In regard to this clone: The TCRdb record carries a much larger clone's protein, which differs from this DNA's translation at residue 8; a read error is the likely cause, and the protein listed here is the DNA translation. CDR3 sequence reads: CALGELGLPTISWGIRGPSYTDKLIF. The CDR3 nucleotides read TGTGCTCTTGGGGAATTAGGGCTTCCTACGATTAGCTGGGGGATACGGGGGCCTTCTTACACCGATAAACTCATCTTT. V usage is TRDV1 and J usage is TRDJ1, with TRDD3 matching over 12 bases. The J gene is absent in TCRdb and was assigned here via DNA matching to germline. The germline V gene has CDR1 TSWWSYY and CDR2 QGS. V trimming: 2 bases; J trimming: 0 bases; junction bases outside the gene matches: 31. The CDR3 totals 26 residues.

Details on this clone: The protein given by TCRdb reflects a much larger clone and differs at residue 21 from this DNA's translation, likely from a read error; the protein shown is the DNA's translation. The chain uses TRDV1 and TRDJ1; maybe TRDD2 (6 bases). The CDR3 sequence is 23 residues long. CDR1 and CDR2 from the germline V gene are TSWWSYY and QGS. The chain's CDR3 is CALGELRAFPYDTGAGDTDKPIF. The CDR3 DNA is TGTGCTCTTGGGGAACTAAGGGCCTTCCCATACGATACCGGGGCAGGGGACACCGATAAACCCATCTTT.